The 17 T cell receptor beta chains given below trace back to one sample, sequenced in a study of CD8 T cells in Susac syndrome. The RNA input was about 0.5 to 1 ug, and it was reverse transcribed with random hexamers. TCRdb ran MiXCR on the immunoSEQ multiplex PCR reads and lists one entry per CDR3 protein. The table includes almost 450,000 distinct CDR3 sequences, around 85% detected once. Sequenced material: CD8+ T cells from PBMCs. The source is a human donor with multiple sclerosis.

The chain carries TRBV13 and TRBJ2-5, with 7 bases fitting TRBD1. Germline V gene sequence: CDR1 PRHDT, CDR2 FYEKMQ (reference sequence). The CDR3 extends over 16 amino acids. V lost 1 base and J lost 2; bases outside the gene matches: 7. This CDR3 is CASSLVVGDSQETQYF. In DNA, the CDR3 is TGTGCCAGCAGCTTAGTGGTGGGGGACAGTCAAGAGACCCAGTACTTC.

This rearrangement joins TRBV4-1 to TRBJ1-4, with D tentatively TRBD1 (5 bases). CDR3 size: 16 residues. CDR1 and CDR2 (germline): MGHRA, YSYEKL. V dropped 3 bases and J dropped 4 bases, with 15 bases sitting between them. This CDR3 reads CASSHHGGELNEKLFF. The CDR3 DNA is TGCGCCAGCAGCCATCACGGAGGGGAACTTAATGAAAAACTGTTTTTT.

The V and J genes are TRBV6-2 or TRBV6-3 and TRBJ2-5, with 7 bases lining up with TRBD1. The length of the CDR3 is 16 residues. CDR1 is MNHEY and CDR2 is SVGEGT in the germline V gene. The V gene end was trimmed by 0 bases and the J gene end by 1 base; junction bases not matched to a gene: 5. The CDR3 sequence is CASSYSRDRVQETQYF. As DNA, the CDR3 is TGTGCCAGCAGTTACTCGCGTGACAGGGTCCAAGAGACCCAGTACTTC.

The genes are TRBV20-1 and TRBJ2-1; 13 bases match TRBD2. The CDR3 length is 18 residues. Trimming at V came to 1 base and at J to 3 bases, leaving 9 bases not matched to a gene. Germline lookup yields CDR1 DFQATT and CDR2 SNEGSKA (reference sequence). CDR3 amino acids: CSARGPPTSGRVYNEQFF. Here the CDR3 DNA reads TGCAGTGCTAGAGGCCCTCCAACTAGCGGGAGGGTCTACAATGAGCAGTTCTTC.

The chain combines TRBV4-1 with TRBJ2-7; D is ambiguous. This CDR3 region has 14 residues. V lost 1 base and J 3 bases, leaving 10 bases between the germline ends. Germline V gives CDR1 MGHRA, CDR2 YSYEKL. The CDR3 protein is CASSQGLINYEQYF. The CDR3 DNA reads as TGCGCCAGCAGCCAAGGACTCATCAACTACGAGCAGTACTTC.

The rearrangement uses TRBV7-9 and TRBJ2-2; TRBD1 agrees at 8 bases. The germline V gene has CDR1 SEHNR and CDR2 FQNEAQ (reference sequence). J was trimmed by 10 bases and V by 8 bases; bases with no gene match: 18. This CDR3 is 16 amino acids long. The CDR3 spells CASRPDRENDYVELFF. The CDR3 region has the DNA TGTGCCAGCCGACCGGACAGGGAAAATGACTACGTGGAGCTGTTTTTT.

This clonotype was detected only once. J is TRBJ2-7 and V is TRBV3-1, with D unresolved. The length of the CDR3 is 15 residues. CDR1 and CDR2 from the germline V gene are LGHDT and YNNKEL (reference sequence). V dropped 1 base and J dropped 2 bases, with 12 bases sitting between them. For the CDR3, the DNA is TGTGCCAGCAGCCAAGGGGCCCCCAGGCCCTACGAGCAGTACTTC. Residues: CASSQGAPRPYEQYF.

This chain uses TRBV2 with TRBJ1-1, with no clear D. V was cut by 0 bases and J by 3 bases, with 11 bases left in between. CDR3 length: 15 residues. The germline V gene encodes CDR1 SNHLY and CDR2 FYNNEI. This CDR3 reads CASSEARKGYTEAFF. Written as DNA, the CDR3 is TGTGCCAGCAGTGAAGCCAGGAAAGGCTACACTGAAGCTTTCTTT.

J is TRBJ2-7 and V is TRBV28; a possible D gene is TRBD1 (5 bases). The length of the CDR3 is 14 residues. Germline-derived CDR1 and CDR2 are MDHEN and SYDVKM. Trimming removed 3 bases from V and 3 bases from J, with 12 bases in between. The CDR3 loop is CASSFGSGNYEQYF. The CDR3 DNA is TGTGCCAGCAGTTTCGGTTCAGGGAACTACGAGCAGTACTTC.

The rearrangement uses TRBV10-3 and TRBJ2-2; TRBD2 matches at 9 bases. CDR3 length: 15 amino acids. In germline, CDR1 is ENHRY, CDR2 SYGVKD. V gave up 6 bases and J gave up 2 bases; unmatched junction bases: 4. The CDR3 spells CAIRSGRPNTGELFF. The CDR3 coding sequence is TGTGCCATCAGAAGCGGGAGGCCCAACACCGGGGAGCTGTTTTTT.

The chain recombines TRBV20-1 with TRBJ2-7; 8 bases are a match to TRBD2. The CDR3 contains 13 residues. V shed 1 base and J 2 bases; nucleotides not matched to a gene: 1. Germline CDR1 reads DFQATT; CDR2 reads SNEGSKA (reference sequence). CDR3 sequence: CSARGTSTYEQYF. The CDR3 coding sequence is TGCAGTGCTAGAGGGACTAGCACCTACGAGCAGTACTTC.

This rearrangement joins TRBV6-5 to TRBJ1-2; a weak D match, TRBD1 (6 bases). Germline V gene lookup returns CDR1 MNHEY and CDR2 SVGAGI. V shed 2 bases and J shed 8 bases, with 9 bases lying between them. This CDR3 has 12 amino acids. The CDR3 spells CASSYNRDGYTF. The CDR3 DNA sequence: TGTGCCAGCAGTTACAACAGGGACGGCTACACCTTC.

V usage is TRBV23-1 and J usage is TRBJ2-3, with D perhaps TRBD2 (6 bases). TRBV23-1 is an ORF, with its function uncertain. V was cut by 3 bases and J by 2 bases, with 27 bases left in between. The CDR3 has 20 amino acids. This chain's CDR3 is CASSHSGGDLADINTDTQYF. CDR3 DNA: TGCGCCAGCAGTCACTCGGGCGGCGATTTAGCGGACATAAACACAGATACGCAGTATTTT.

The chain uses TRBV25-1 and TRBJ1-2; 9 bases are a match to TRBD1. This CDR3 has 15 amino acids. The germline CDR1 and CDR2 sequences are MGHDK and SYGVNS. After removal of 10 bases from V and 8 bases from J, the junction contained 17 bases not matched to a gene. CDR3 sequence: CATEGGVGTGLGYTF. The CDR3 coding sequence is TGTGCCACAGAGGGGGGGGTCGGGACAGGGTTAGGCTACACCTTC.

The rearrangement uses TRBV13 and TRBJ2-2; 8 positions match TRBD2. Germline-derived CDR1 and CDR2 are PRHDT and FYEKMQ (reference sequence). This CDR3 is 15 amino acids long. With V trimmed by 5 bases and J by 5 bases, 7 bases remained unmatched. The CDR3 reads CASSTRGGATGELFF. Written as DNA, the CDR3 is TGTGCCAGCAGCACCCGGGGGGGTGCGACCGGGGAGCTGTTTTTT.

V usage is TRBV7-9 and J usage is TRBJ1-1; 11 bases map to TRBD1. V trimming: 5 bases; J trimming: 5 bases; junction bases outside the gene matches: 13. The CDR3 is made up of 17 amino acids. Per germline, CDR1 SEHNR and CDR2 FQNEAQ (reference sequence). CDR3 loop: CASSALLGQGAGTEAFF. The CDR3, as DNA: TGTGCCAGCAGCGCCCTATTAGGACAGGGGGCAGGGACTGAAGCTTTCTTT.

The chain is built from TRBV9 and TRBJ2-4, with no clear D. The ends were cut back, 0 bases at V and 0 bases at J, with 7 bases in the middle. The CDR3 has 15 amino acids. Germline V gives CDR1 SGDLS, CDR2 YYNGEE. The CDR3 here is CASSVGKGAKNIQYF. The CDR3, as DNA: TGTGCCAGCAGCGTAGGGAAGGGAGCCAAAAACATTCAGTACTTC.